This T cell receptor (beta chain) was sequenced in a study of blood T cells in healthy people across ages. Isolation per sample recovered at least 7 million PBMCs. A second 7 to 11 cycle PCR used barcoded and J-beta primers. TCRdb re-called the 5' RACE reads with MiXCR, one entry per CDR3 protein. This sample has around 400,000 distinct CDR3 sequences, with more than 45% found just once. The CDR3 is 14 residues long. The sample consisted of blood. V and J are TRBV12-3 or TRBV12-4 and TRBJ2-7; weak D call: TRBD1 (5 bases). The DNA end is a closer match to TRBJ2-5, so the J assignment may be wrong. The clonotype was recovered from a man aged 60-69 years in good health. The CDR3 DNA reads TGTGCCAGCAGTCTTACTCAGGGTGTTGAGACCCAGTACTTC. This gives the protein CASSLTQGVETQYF.